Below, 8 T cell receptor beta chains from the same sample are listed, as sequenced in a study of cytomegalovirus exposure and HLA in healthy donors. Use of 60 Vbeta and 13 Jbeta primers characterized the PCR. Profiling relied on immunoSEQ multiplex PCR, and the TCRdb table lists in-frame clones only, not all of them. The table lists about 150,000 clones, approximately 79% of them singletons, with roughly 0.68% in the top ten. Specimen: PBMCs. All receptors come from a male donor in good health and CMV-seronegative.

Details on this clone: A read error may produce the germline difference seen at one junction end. CDR3 DNA sequence: TGTTCCAGCAGCTTAGTGGGGGGAACTAATGAAAAACTGTTTTTT. Encoded protein: CSSSLVGGTNEKLFF. The V gene is TRBV7-9, the J gene TRBJ1-4; D possibly corresponds to TRBD1 (5 bases). The germline gives CDR1 SEHNR, CDR2 FQNEAQ (reference sequence). The CDR3 is 15 residues long.

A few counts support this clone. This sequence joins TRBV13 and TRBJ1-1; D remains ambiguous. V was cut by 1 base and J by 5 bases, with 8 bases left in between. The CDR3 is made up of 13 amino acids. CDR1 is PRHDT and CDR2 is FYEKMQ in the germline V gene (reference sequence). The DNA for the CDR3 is TGTGCCAGCAGCTTAGAGGGAGGTACTGAAGCTTTCTTT. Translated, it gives CASSLEGGTEAFF.

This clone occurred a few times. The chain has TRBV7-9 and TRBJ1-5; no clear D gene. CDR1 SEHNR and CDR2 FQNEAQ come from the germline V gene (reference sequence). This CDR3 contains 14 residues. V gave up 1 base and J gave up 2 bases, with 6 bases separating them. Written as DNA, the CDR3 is TGTGCCAGCAGCTTAGAGGAGGGCAATCAGCCCCAGCATTTT. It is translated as CASSLEEGNQPQHF.

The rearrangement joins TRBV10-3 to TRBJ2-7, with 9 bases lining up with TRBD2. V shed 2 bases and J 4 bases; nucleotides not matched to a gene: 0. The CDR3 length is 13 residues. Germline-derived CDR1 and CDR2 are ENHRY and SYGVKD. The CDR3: CAISEGLAYEQYF. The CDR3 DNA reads TGTGCCATCAGTGAGGGACTAGCGTACGAGCAGTACTTC.

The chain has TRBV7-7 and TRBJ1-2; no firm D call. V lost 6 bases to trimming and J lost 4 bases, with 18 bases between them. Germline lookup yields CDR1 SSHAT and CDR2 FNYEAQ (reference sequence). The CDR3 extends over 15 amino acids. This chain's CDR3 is CASSSGVDHPYGYTF. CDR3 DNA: TGTGCCAGCAGTTCCGGGGTCGATCATCCCTATGGCTACACCTTC.

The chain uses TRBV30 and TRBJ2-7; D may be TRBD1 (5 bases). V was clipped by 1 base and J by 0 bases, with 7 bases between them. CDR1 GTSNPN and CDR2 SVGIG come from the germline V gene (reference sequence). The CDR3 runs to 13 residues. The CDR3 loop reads CAWSGTLSYEQYF. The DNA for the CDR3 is TGTGCCTGGAGTGGGACACTCTCCTACGAGCAGTACTTC.

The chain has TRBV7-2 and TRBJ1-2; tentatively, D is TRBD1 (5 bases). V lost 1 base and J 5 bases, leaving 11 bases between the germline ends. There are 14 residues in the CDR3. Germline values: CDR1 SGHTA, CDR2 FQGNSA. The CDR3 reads CASSLDQGVYGYTF. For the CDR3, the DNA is TGTGCCAGCAGCTTAGATCAGGGCGTGTATGGCTACACCTTC.

The CDR3 spells CASSLGQGSAQPQHF. The CDR3 nucleotides read TGTGCCAGCAGTCTAGGACAGGGGTCCGCTCAGCCCCAGCATTTT. The rearrangement uses TRBV7-2 and TRBJ1-5, with 9 bases that match TRBD1. V was pared by 6 bases and J by 6 bases, with 9 bases of the junction left unmatched. This CDR3 has 15 amino acids. Looked up from germline, CDR1 is SGHTA and CDR2 is FQGNSA.